The next 9 T cell receptor beta chains were all read from a single sample in a study of T cells in narcolepsy. TCRdb's copy holds only in-frame clones and misses some; the assay was immunoSEQ multiplex PCR. The sample shows approximately 38,000 clones, roughly nine tenths of them seen only once. The specimen was CD45RA- memory CD4+ T cells from PBMCs. The receptors derive from a human donor with narcolepsy.

This rearrangement joins TRBV4-2 to TRBJ2-7; D gene unclear. Germline V CDR1 and CDR2: LGHNA, YNFKEQ. The CDR3 has 11 amino acids. The ends were cut back, 4 bases at V and 7 bases at J, with 8 bases in the middle. The CDR3 here is CASSLNGEQYF. In DNA, the CDR3 is TGTGCCAGCAGCCTAAACGGGGAGCAGTACTTC.

The V and J genes are TRBV13 and TRBJ1-3; D call uncertain. Germline values: CDR1 PRHDT, CDR2 FYEKMQ (reference sequence). The V gene lost 3 bases and the J gene lost 4 bases, with 10 bases spanning the gap. The CDR3 loop spans 14 amino acids. The CDR3, as DNA: TGTGCCAGCAGCTTGGATTCGCTGGGAAACACCATATATTTT. The encoded protein is CASSLDSLGNTIYF.

The J gene is TRBJ1-6, the V gene TRBV6-5; 8 nucleotides align to TRBD1. CDR3 length equals 15 residues. Trimming at V came to 6 bases and at J to 7 bases, leaving 8 bases not matched to a gene. Germline-derived CDR1 and CDR2 are MNHEY and SVGAGI. The CDR3 protein is CASSPARTGNSPLHF. The DNA of the CDR3 is TGTGCCAGCAGCCCCGCGCGGACAGGGAATTCACCCCTCCACTTT.

The CDR3 DNA reads as TGTGCCTGGAAGATACAGGGACAAGAGACCCAGTACTTC. Its translation: CAWKIQGQETQYF. This chain connects TRBV30 to TRBJ2-5, with D tentatively TRBD1 (6 bases). The CDR3 is 13 residues long. V lost 4 bases, J lost 2 bases, and 11 bases lay in between. Germline V gene data show CDR1 as GTSNPN and CDR2 as SVGIG (reference sequence).

Concerning this clone itself: The junction differs from germline at one of its ends, possibly a read error. The V gene is TRBV14, the J gene TRBJ2-1, with 7 bases matching TRBD1. Per germline, CDR1 SGHDN and CDR2 FVKESK. The length of the CDR3 is 15 residues. Here the CDR3 DNA reads TGTGCCAGCAGTCAAGGGACAGTAGAGTATAATGAGCAGTTCTTC. Amino acid sequence: CASSQGTVEYNEQFF.

J is TRBJ2-1 and V is TRBV6-1; weak D call: TRBD2 (5 bases). The V end lost 1 base, the J end lost 7 bases, and 8 bases lay between the germline ends. This CDR3 is built from 13 residues. Germline loops: CDR1 MNHNS, CDR2 SASEGT. Here the CDR3 reads CASSEGRGNEQFF. The CDR3 region has the DNA TGTGCCAGCAGTGAAGGGAGAGGGAATGAGCAGTTCTTC.

J is TRBJ2-3 and V is TRBV12-5; D unresolved. Germline CDR1 LGHNT, CDR2 FRNRAP. The CDR3 spans 15 residues. The V end was cut by 6 bases, the J end by 2 bases, with 15 bases between. The CDR3: CASGLGIQHTDTQYF. CDR3 DNA sequence: TGTGCTAGTGGCCTGGGAATCCAGCACACAGATACGCAGTATTTT.

The V call is TRBV23-1, the J call TRBJ2-1; TRBD1 matches at 11 bases. TRBV23-1 is an ORF, and what it does is uncertain. J gave up 5 bases and V 8 bases, and 8 bases lay outside the gene matches. The CDR3 spans 15 residues. CDR3 in amino acids: CASWGTGGMDNEQFF. CDR3 nucleotide sequence: TGCGCCAGCTGGGGGACAGGGGGGATGGACAATGAGCAGTTCTTC.

This chain links TRBV20-1 with TRBJ2-1, with D hard to call. CDR1 is DFQATT, CDR2 SNEGSKA, per germline (reference sequence). CDR3 length equals 11 residues. V was clipped by 3 bases and J by 12 bases, with 12 bases between them. CDR3 in DNA: TGCAGTGCTAGCGATGGGGTCAGGCAGTTCTTC. Translation: CSASDGVRQFF.